This T cell receptor beta chain stems from a study of T cell responses to AZD1222 COVID-19 vaccine. Study information: Pooling was applied to second doses at about 4 or about 12 weeks. Study observations and caveats: With dominance at 160-218 and 743-854, vaccine-associated CD4 TCRs spanned spike. At baseline, seropositivity was found in only 6 or 7 AZD1222 recipients. Most donors were white British and more were female, and clonal diversity was possibly underestimated.

Measured with immunoSEQ multiplex PCR; TCRdb has only the in-frame clones, and not every one. The data show 140,000 to 150,000 clones, around 87% seen once. Worth noting for this clone: Its antigen is unidentified.

Germline-derived CDR1 and CDR2 are LNHDA and SQIVND (reference sequence). The V end lost 6 bases, the J end lost 4 bases, and 13 bases lay between the germline ends. The CDR3 consists of 15 residues. J is TRBJ1-6 and V is TRBV19; the D is unclear. The clonotype was recovered from an adult in good health. The sequences come from peripheral blood, collected on day 0 of AZD1222 vaccination. The DNA of the CDR3 is TGTGCCAGTAGACCGACGGTGGATTATAATTCACCCCTCCACTTT. It yields the protein CASRPTVDYNSPLHF. Full variable domain (missing parts from reference TRBV19 and TRBJ1-6): DGGITQSPKYLFRKEGQNVTLSCEQNLNHDAMYWYRQDPGQGLRLIYYSQIVNDFQKGDIAEGYSVSREKKESFPLTVTSAQKNPTAFYLCASRPTVDYNSPLHFGNGTRLTVT.